These 2 T cell receptor beta chains originate from one sample sequenced in a study of shared T cell receptors in the human thymus. TCRdb's table, derived via immunoSEQ multiplex PCR, lists solely in-frame clones and lacks some. Of 500,000 to 750,000 clones listed, roughly 90% are singletons. This same sample was also taken into another study, of human thymus T cells.

The sequenced sample was thymocytes. These receptors were obtained from a boy under two years old with a congenital heart defect.

V gene TRBV10-3 combines with J gene TRBJ2-7; 7 bases match TRBD2. The CDR3 is 17 amino acids. Germline V gene data show CDR1 as ENHRY and CDR2 as SYGVKD. Germline trimming cut 2 bases from V and 5 bases from J; bases unmatched to any gene: 15. Here the CDR3 reads CAISEIGRWEGPHEQYF. CDR3 bases: TGTGCCATCAGTGAGATCGGTAGGTGGGAGGGCCCCCACGAGCAGTACTTC.

The chain carries TRBV9 and TRBJ2-3, with D perhaps matching TRBD1 (5 bases). The CDR3 is 18 amino acids. Germline CDR1 SGDLS, CDR2 YYNGEE. V was shortened by 0 bases and J by 0 bases, with 17 bases between the two germline ends. The CDR3: CASSVGGPRRASTDTQYF. The CDR3 DNA reads as TGTGCCAGCAGCGTAGGGGGCCCTCGTCGTGCTAGCACAGATACGCAGTATTTT.